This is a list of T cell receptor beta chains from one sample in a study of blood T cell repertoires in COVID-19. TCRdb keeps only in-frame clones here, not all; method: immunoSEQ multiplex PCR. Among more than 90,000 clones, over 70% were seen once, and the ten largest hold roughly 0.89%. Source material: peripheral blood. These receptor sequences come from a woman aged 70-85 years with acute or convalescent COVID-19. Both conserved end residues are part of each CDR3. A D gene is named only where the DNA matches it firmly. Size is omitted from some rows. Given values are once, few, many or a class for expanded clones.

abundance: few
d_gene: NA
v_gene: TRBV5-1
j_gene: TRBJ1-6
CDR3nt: TGCGCCAGCAGCCCTAGCGGGGGGACGAATAATTCACCCCTCCACTTT
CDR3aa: CASSPSGGTNNSPLHF

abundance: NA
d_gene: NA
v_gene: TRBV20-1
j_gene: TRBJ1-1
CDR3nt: TGCAGTGCTAGTGGGCCCGGGGGCACTGAAGCTTTCTTT
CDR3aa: CSASGPGGTEAFF

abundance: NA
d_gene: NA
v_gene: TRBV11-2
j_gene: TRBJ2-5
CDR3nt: TGTGCCAGCAGCTTGGCCCTTATTCCGGAGACCCAGTACTTC
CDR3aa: CASSLALIPETQYF

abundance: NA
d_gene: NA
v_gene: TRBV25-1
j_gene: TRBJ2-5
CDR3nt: TGTGCCAGCAGTGAAGGCAGAGGGAGCCCAGAGACCCAGTACTTC
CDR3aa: CASSEGRGSPETQYF

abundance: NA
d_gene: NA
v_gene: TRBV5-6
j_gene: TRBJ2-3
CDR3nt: TGTGCCAGCAGCCCCTCGCTTTGGGGCCTAGATGCAGATACGCAGTATTTT
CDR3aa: CASSPSLWGLDADTQYF

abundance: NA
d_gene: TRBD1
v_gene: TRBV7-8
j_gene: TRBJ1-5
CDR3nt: TGTGCCAGCAGCTTAGGGGGGACAGGAGTAGTCGCCTTT
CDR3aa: CASSLGGTGVVAF

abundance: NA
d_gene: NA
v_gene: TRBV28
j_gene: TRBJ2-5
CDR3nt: TGTGCCAGCACTCGCGTCCCGGGGACCCAGTACTTC
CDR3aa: CASTRVPGTQYF

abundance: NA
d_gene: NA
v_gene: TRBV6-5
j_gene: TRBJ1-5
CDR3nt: TGTGCCAGCACCAGACCACAGGGTCCGAGCGAGCCCCAGCATTTT
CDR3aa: CASTRPQGPSEPQHF

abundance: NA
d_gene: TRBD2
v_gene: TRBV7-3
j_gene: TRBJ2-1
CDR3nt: TGTGCCAGCAGCGCGACTAGCGGGAGCCTGGATGAGCAGTTCTTC
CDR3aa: CASSATSGSLDEQFF

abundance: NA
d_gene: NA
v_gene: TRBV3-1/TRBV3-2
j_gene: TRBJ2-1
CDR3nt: TGTGCCAGCAGCCAACTTGGGGGCCACAATGAGCAGTTCTTC
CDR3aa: CASSQLGGHNEQFF

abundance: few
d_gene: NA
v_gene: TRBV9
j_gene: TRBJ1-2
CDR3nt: TGTGCCAGCAGCGCTGGGCTGGGGAGTTCCGGCTACACCTTC
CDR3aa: CASSAGLGSSGYTF

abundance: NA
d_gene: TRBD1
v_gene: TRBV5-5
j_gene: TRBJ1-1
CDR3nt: TGTGCCAGCAGCCCGCTCGGGACAGGGGTGACTGAAGCTTTCTTT
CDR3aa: CASSPLGTGVTEAFF

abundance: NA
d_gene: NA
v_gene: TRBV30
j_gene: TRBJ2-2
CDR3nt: TGTGCCTGGAGTGGACTAAGGAACACCGGGGAGCTGTTTTTT
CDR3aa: CAWSGLRNTGELFF

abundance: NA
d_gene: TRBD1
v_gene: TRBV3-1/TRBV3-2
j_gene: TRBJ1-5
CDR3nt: TGTGCCAGCAGCCAAGGCGGACAGGGGGGTCAGCCCCAGCATTTT
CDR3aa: CASSQGGQGGQPQHF

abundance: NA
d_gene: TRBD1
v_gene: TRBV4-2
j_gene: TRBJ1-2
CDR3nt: TGTGCCAGCAGCCAAGAGGTTGTGACAGGGGGCTATGGCTACACCTTC
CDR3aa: CASSQEVVTGGYGYTF

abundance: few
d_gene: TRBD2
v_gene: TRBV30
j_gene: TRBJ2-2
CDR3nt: TGTGCCTGGAAGACTAGCGGTAACACCGGGGAGCTGTTTTTT
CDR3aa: CAWKTSGNTGELFF

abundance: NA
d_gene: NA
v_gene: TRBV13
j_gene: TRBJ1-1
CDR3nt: TGTGCCAGCAGCCTTTGGGGCGGGAACACTGAAGCTTTCTTT
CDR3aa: CASSLWGGNTEAFF

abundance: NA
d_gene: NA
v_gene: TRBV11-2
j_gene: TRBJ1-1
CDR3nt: TGTGCCAGTACTCGCGAACTAAGGAGCACTGAAGCTTTCTTT
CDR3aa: CASTRELRSTEAFF

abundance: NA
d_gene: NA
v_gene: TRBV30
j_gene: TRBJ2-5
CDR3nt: TGTGCCTGGAACCTTCCTGGGGGGACGGAGACCCAGTACTTC
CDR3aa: CAWNLPGGTETQYF

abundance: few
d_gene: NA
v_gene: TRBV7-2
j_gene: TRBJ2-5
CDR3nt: TGTGCCAGCAGCGGAGAAGCACTCCTCCAAGAGACCCAGTACTTC
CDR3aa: CASSGEALLQETQYF

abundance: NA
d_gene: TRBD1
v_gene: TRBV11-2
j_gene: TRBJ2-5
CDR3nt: TGTGCCAGCAGCTTAGATCCAGGGGGAGAGACCCAGTACTTC
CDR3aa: CASSLDPGGETQYF

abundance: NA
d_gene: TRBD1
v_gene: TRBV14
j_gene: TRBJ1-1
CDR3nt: TGTGCCAGCAGCCCCGCGGGACAGGGGATGTACACTGAAGCTTTCTTT
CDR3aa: CASSPAGQGMYTEAFF

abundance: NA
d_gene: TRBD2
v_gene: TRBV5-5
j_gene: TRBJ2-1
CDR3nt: TGTGCCAGCAGCGCGGGGGGACTCTCCTACAATGAGCAGTTCTTC
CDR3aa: CASSAGGLSYNEQFF

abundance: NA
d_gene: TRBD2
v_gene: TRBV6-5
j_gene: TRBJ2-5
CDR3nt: TGTGCCAGCAGTTACACTAGCGTTCCTCAAGAGACCCAGTACTTC
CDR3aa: CASSYTSVPQETQYF

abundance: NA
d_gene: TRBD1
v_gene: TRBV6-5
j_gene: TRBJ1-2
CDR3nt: TGTGCCAGCAGTTACGCCGGGACAGGGCCTGCAAGTGGCTACACCTTC
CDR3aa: CASSYAGTGPASGYTF

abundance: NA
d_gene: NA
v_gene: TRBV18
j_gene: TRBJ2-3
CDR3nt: TGTGCCAGCTCACTACAGGTAGATACGCAGTATTTT
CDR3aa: CASSLQVDTQYF

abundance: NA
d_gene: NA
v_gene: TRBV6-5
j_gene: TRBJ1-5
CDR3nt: TGTGCCAGCAAACGGGGGTCCAATCAGCCCCAGCATTTT
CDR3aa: CASKRGSNQPQHF

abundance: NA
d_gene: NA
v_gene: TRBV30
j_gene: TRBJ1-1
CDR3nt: TGTGCCTGGAGTGCTCAGGTGGACACTGAAGCTTTCTTT
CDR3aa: CAWSAQVDTEAFF

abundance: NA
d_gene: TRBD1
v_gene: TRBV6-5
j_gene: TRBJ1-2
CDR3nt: TGTGCCAGCAGTCCCGGGACAGCGACGGGCTACACCTTC
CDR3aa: CASSPGTATGYTF

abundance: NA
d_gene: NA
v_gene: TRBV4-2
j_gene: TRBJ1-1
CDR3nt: TGTGCCAGCAGCCTCTCCGACAGGAACACTGAAGCTTTCTTT
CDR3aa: CASSLSDRNTEAFF

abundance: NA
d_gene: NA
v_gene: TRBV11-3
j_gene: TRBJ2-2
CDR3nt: TGTGCCAGCTCCCTGGCGGGGGCAGACACCGGGGAGCTGTTTTTT
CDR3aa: CASSLAGADTGELFF

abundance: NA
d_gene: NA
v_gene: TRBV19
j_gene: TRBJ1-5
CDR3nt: TGTGCCAGTAGTATGGGAGGGGCGAGGGATCAGCCCCAGCATTTT
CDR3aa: CASSMGGARDQPQHF

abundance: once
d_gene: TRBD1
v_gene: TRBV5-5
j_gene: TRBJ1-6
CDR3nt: TGTGCCAGCAGCTTCGGACAGGATAATTCACCCCTCCACTTT
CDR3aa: CASSFGQDNSPLHF

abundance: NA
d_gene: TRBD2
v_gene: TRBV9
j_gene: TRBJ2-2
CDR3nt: TGTGCCAGCAGCGTAGAACTAGCGGGAGTAGCCGGGGAGCTGTTTTTT
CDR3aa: CASSVELAGVAGELFF

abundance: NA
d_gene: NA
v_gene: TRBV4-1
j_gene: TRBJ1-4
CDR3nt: TGCGCCAGCAGCCAAGATTTGGGGCGCGGTGAAAAACTGTTTTTT
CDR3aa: CASSQDLGRGEKLFF

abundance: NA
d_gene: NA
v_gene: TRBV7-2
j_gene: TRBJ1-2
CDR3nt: TGTGCCAGCAGCTTAACACAGGGTAGGAGCGGCTACACCTTC
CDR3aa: CASSLTQGRSGYTF

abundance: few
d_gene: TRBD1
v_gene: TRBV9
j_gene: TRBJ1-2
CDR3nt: TGTGCCAGCAGCCCCGGGCACATTGTGGGGACAGGGTATGGCTACACCTTC
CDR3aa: CASSPGHIVGTGYGYTF

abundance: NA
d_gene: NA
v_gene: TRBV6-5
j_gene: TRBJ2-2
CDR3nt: TGTGCCAGCCGGGGGGCTCCTAACACCGGGGAGCTGTTTTTT
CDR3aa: CASRGAPNTGELFF

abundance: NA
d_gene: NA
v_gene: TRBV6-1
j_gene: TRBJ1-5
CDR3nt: TGTGCCAGCAGTGAAGGAGGGTTTTCGCTATCTCATCAGCCCCAGCATTTT
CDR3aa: CASSEGGFSLSHQPQHF

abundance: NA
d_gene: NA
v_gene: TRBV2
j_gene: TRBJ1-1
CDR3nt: TGTGCCAGCAGTGAGGCGGGGCAGGATCTTGAAGCTTTCTTT
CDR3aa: CASSEAGQDLEAFF

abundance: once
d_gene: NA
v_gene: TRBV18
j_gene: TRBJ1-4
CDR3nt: TGTGCCAGCTCACCAAGGGGACACCTCGAAAAACTGTTTTTT
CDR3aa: CASSPRGHLEKLFF

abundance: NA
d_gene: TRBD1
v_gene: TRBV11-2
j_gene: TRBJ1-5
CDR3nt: TGTGCCAGCAGCTTGGACAGGGAACAGCCCCAGCATTTT
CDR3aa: CASSLDREQPQHF

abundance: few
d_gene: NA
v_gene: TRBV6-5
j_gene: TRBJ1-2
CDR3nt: TGTGCCAGCAGCGACCCGATCGGGAACTATGGCTACACCTTC
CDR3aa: CASSDPIGNYGYTF

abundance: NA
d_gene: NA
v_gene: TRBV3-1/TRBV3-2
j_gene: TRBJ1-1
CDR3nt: TGTGCCAGCAGCCCGGCGAGGATTATGAACACTGAAGCTTTCTTT
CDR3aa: CASSPARIMNTEAFF

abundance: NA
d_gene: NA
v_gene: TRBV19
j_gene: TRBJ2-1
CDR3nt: TGTGCCACCCTCCAGCATAGAGGGGGAAGCAATGAGCAGTTCTTC
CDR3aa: CATLQHRGGSNEQFF

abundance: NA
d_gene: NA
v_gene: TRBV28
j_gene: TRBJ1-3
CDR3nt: TGTGCCAGCAGTTTGGATAGCCGTCTCTCTGGAAACACCATATATTTT
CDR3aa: CASSLDSRLSGNTIYF

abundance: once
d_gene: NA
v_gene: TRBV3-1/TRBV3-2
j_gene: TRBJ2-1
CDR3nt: TGTGCCAGCAGCCAAGACGCGGGCATCCACAATGAGCAGTTCTTC
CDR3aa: CASSQDAGIHNEQFF

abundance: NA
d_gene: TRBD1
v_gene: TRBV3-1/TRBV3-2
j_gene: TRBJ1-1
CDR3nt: TGTGCCAGCAGCCTCAGGGGGCAGAACACTGAAGCTTTCTTT
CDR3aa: CASSLRGQNTEAFF

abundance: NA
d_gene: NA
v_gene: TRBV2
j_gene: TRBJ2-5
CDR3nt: TGTGCCAGCGGAGTGGGGGGGCTGGGGCAAGAGACCCAGTACTTC
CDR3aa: CASGVGGLGQETQYF

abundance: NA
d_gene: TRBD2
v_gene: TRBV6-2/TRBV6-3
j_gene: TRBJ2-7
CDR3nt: TGTGCCAGCAGCCTTAGCGGGAGAAGCGACGAGCAGTACTTC
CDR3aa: CASSLSGRSDEQYF

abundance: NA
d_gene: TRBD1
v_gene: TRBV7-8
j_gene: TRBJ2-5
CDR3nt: TGTGCCAGCAGCCCCGGGGACAGGGGTATCCAAGAGACCCAGTACTTC
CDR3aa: CASSPGDRGIQETQYF